This TCR beta chain is from a study of T-cell reconstitution after alpha-beta-depleted transplantation in children. Whole-study findings and limits: Roughly two months post-transplant, alpha-beta T cells reportedly originated from several hundred graft clones that had expanded.

Library preparation (for TCRbeta) was performed with unique molecular identifiers. A single record per CDR3 protein comes from TCRdb applying MiXCR to the PCR reads. The sample holds hundreds of thousands of distinct CDR3 sequences, 13% seen once. As regards this clonotype: Its specificity is unknown.

The V gene's germline CDR1 is MGHDK and CDR2 SYGVNS. The CDR3 is made up of 15 amino acids. V was shortened by 8 bases and J by 1 base, with 15 bases between the two germline ends. Sequenced material: PBMCs, mostly from graft donor cells, taken 360 days after TCRalphabeta/CD19-depleted stem cell transplant. This chain links TRBV25-1 with TRBJ1-5, with D perhaps TRBD1 (6 bases). The origin of this receptor is a male patient aged 10-17 years who had a stem cell transplant for acute myeloid leukemia, so the T cells may come from the graft donor. CDR3 DNA: TGTGCCAGCCCAGGGAACAGGGTAAGCAATCAGCCCCAGCATTTT. This encodes CASPGNRVSNQPQHF.